This T cell receptor beta chain was sequenced for a study of blood T cell repertoires in COVID-19. The CDR3 contains 17 residues. CDR1 is MGHRA, CDR2 YSYEKL, per germline. V shed 6 bases and J 4 bases; nucleotides not matched to a gene: 16. Sequencing used immunoSEQ multiplex PCR; TCRdb keeps in-frame clones, though not all of them. There are over 130,000 clones in the sample; roughly four fifths occur only once, and 3% to 3.5% lies in the top ten. This TCR was recovered from a woman aged 45-60 years with acute COVID-19. Material for sequencing was PBMCs or T cells enriched from blood (not recorded which). The chain joins TRBV4-1 to TRBJ2-5; 8 bases line up with TRBD1. The CDR3: CASSQSVDRGIGETQYF. The DNA of the CDR3 is TGCGCCAGCAGTCAATCGGTCGACAGGGGAATAGGAGAGACCCAGTACTTC.